This T cell receptor (beta chain) comes out of a study of T cells in Graves' hyperthyroidism and ophthalmopathy. Study-wide results and limits: The model anticipated ophthalmopathy a median approximately 6.5 months pre-onset.

With 2 bases clipped from V and 5 bases from J, the junction kept 4 bases outside the gene matches. The CDR3 totals 15 residues. The germline V gene has CDR1 MDHEN and CDR2 SYDVKM. This clonotype was recorded at least ten times. The target antigen is unknown. From RNA transcripts, TCR beta CDR3 regions were amplified. HTBI primers were the set used in a first-round RT-PCR of the TCR CDR3. MiXCR was run by TCRdb on the multiplex PCR reads, yielding one entry per CDR3 protein. The table includes around 380,000 distinct CDR3 sequences, approximately 13% detected once. The rearrangement uses TRBV28 and TRBJ1-5, with 9 bases aligning to TRBD1. Sequencing was carried out using blood. The receptor was derived from a man under 40 with Graves' hyperthyroidism that later progressed to Graves' ophthalmopathy. The CDR3 here is CASSLPNRGHQPQHF. The DNA of the CDR3 is TGTGCCAGCAGTTTACCTAACAGGGGGCATCAGCCCCAGCATTTT.